The 29 T cell receptor beta chains given below trace back to one sample, sequenced in a study of spatial heterogeneity in lung cancer. The time point is: sample taken at primary tumor resection. The input material, whole RNA from tumor, nontumor lung or frozen PBMC, was sequenced unsorted. In TCRdb, the 5' RACE reads were re-called with MiXCR into one record per CDR3 protein. This sample has about 38,000 distinct CDR3 sequences, with 6.5% to 8.5% found just once. Material: PBMCs, obtained at surgery. The receptors were gathered from a male donor with early-stage non-small cell lung cancer.

This clonotype was observed many times. The chain has TRBV29-1 and TRBJ1-1; D remains ambiguous. This CDR3 comprises 13 residues. Trimming took off 4 bases at V and 1 base at J, with 10 bases between the two ends. Germline assignment: CDR1 SQVTM and CDR2 ANQGSEA. The DNA of the CDR3 is TGCAGCGTTGTTCCCGCAGAGAACACTGAAGCTTTCTTT. Its translation is CSVVPAENTEAFF.

This clonotype was observed at least ten times. V is TRBV7-2 and J is TRBJ2-2, with D possibly TRBD2 on 6 matching bases. This CDR3 contains 16 residues. Trimming pared 0 bases from V and 1 base from J, leaving 9 bases between. CDR1 is SGHTA and CDR2 is FQGNSA in the germline V gene. In DNA form, the CDR3 reads TGTGCCAGCAGCTTAGCGCCAGCGGGGAACACCGGGGAGCTGTTTTTT. Its translation: CASSLAPAGNTGELFF.

This clonotype appeared many times. This CDR3 reads CASSVDGDLAKNIQYF. The CDR3 nucleotides are TGTGCCAGCAGCGTGGACGGAGATTTAGCCAAAAACATTCAGTACTTC. V usage is TRBV9 and J usage is TRBJ2-4; unclear D gene. Germline CDR1 and CDR2: SGDLS and YYNGEE. Trimming left V 2 bases short and J 0 bases short, with 12 bases between. This CDR3 region has 16 residues.

This clonotype was counted at least ten times. The V call is TRBV20-1, the J call TRBJ1-2; D gene unclear. V shed 0 bases and J shed 2 bases, with 13 bases lying between them. CDR1 is DFQATT and CDR2 is SNEGSKA in the germline V gene (reference sequence). CDR3 size: 15 residues. CDR3 sequence (DNA): TGCAGTGCTAGAGATTTTGGCAGGAAAAACTATGGCTACACCTTC. It codes for CSARDFGRKNYGYTF.

This clonotype was detected ten times or more. J is TRBJ2-1 and V is TRBV20-1; 11 nucleotides line up with TRBD1. Germline V gene sequence: CDR1 DFQATT, CDR2 SNEGSKA (reference sequence). The length of the CDR3 is 14 residues. With V trimmed by 6 bases and J by 5 bases, 6 bases remained unmatched. CDR3 DNA: TGCAGTGCCAAGGACAGGGGGCGTGACAATGAGCAGTTCTTC. Its translation is CSAKDRGRDNEQFF.

This clonotype was observed many times. The chain combines TRBV12-3 or TRBV12-4 with TRBJ1-2, with 9 bases identical to TRBD1. Trimming at V came to 1 base and at J to 6 bases, leaving 12 bases not matched to a gene. The CDR3 spans 17 residues. The CDR3 sequence: CASSLGGTGRVRNGYTF. The CDR3 region has the DNA TGTGCCAGCAGTTTAGGAGGGACAGGGCGCGTTCGCAATGGCTACACCTTC.

This clonotype was observed a single time. Just one base apart from a much larger clone, this may be a read error. The chain couples TRBV6-2 or TRBV6-3 to TRBJ2-7, with D possibly being TRBD1 (6 bases). This CDR3 has 15 amino acids. Germline assignment: CDR1 MNHEY and CDR2 SVGEGT. V lost 6 bases, J lost 3 bases, and 18 bases lay in between. DNA for the CDR3: TGTGCCAGCAGCCAGGACAGTGGGCGCGTCTACGAGCAGTACTTC. Its protein product is CASSQDSGRVYEQYF.

This clonotype was observed many times. The chain joins TRBV5-1 to TRBJ2-3; TRBD1 is a possible D gene (6 bases). Trimming removed 4 bases from V and 2 bases from J, with 14 bases in between. Germline lookup yields CDR1 SGHRS and CDR2 YFSETQ. The CDR3 length is 15 residues. DNA for the CDR3: TGCGCCAGCAGCCAACCGGACAGATCCACAGATACGCAGTATTTT. As protein: CASSQPDRSTDTQYF.

This clonotype came up a few times. The chain is built from TRBV20-1 and TRBJ2-3; D gene ambiguous. From germline, CDR1 is DFQATT and CDR2 SNEGSKA (reference sequence). V shed 3 bases and J shed 3 bases, with 10 bases lying between them. This CDR3 spans 13 amino acids. CDR3 DNA sequence: TGCAGTGCTAGTATCAGCCGTACAGATACGCAGTATTTT. As protein: CSASISRTDTQYF.

V is TRBV7-6 and J is TRBJ2-3; D is possibly TRBD1 (6 bases). Germline CDR1 reads SGHVS; CDR2 reads FNYEAQ. With 1 base removed from V and 4 bases from J, the gap between germline ends came to 12 bases. The CDR3 consists of 15 residues. The CDR3 DNA is TGTGCCAGCAGCTTAGACAGGGTCGGCGCAGATACGCAGTATTTT. Amino acid sequence: CASSLDRVGADTQYF.

The table lists this clonotype with many counts. The chain couples TRBV7-9 to TRBJ1-1; tentatively, D is TRBD1 (5 bases). Trimming removed 10 bases from V and 1 base from J, with 16 bases in between. The CDR3 is made up of 14 amino acids. The germline CDR1 and CDR2 sequences are SEHNR and FQNEAQ (reference sequence). The DNA for the CDR3 is TGTGCCATCCTCACGGGACCCCGGAACACTGAAGCTTTCTTT. It encodes CAILTGPRNTEAFF.

The genes are TRBV5-1 and TRBJ2-3; the D gene is possibly TRBD1 (6 bases). Germline-derived CDR1 and CDR2 are SGHRS and YFSETQ. The CDR3 is 15 residues long. Trimming stripped 4 bases from V and 0 bases from J, with 12 bases between. The CDR3 is CASSINTGSTDTQYF. The DNA for the CDR3 is TGCGCCAGCAGCATTAACACAGGGAGCACAGATACGCAGTATTTT.

The table lists this clonotype with many counts. The V and J genes are TRBV25-1 and TRBJ2-5; TRBD1 might be the D (6 bases). Trimming pared 6 bases from V and 5 bases from J, leaving 13 bases between. From germline, CDR1 is MGHDK and CDR2 SYGVNS. The CDR3 contains 13 residues. The CDR3 spells CASSPTGPETQYF. The CDR3 DNA reads as TGTGCCAGCAGCCCTACAGGGCCGGAGACCCAGTACTTC.

This clonotype was detected only a few times. The chain has TRBV6-1 and TRBJ2-1; no definite D call. The CDR3 spans 14 residues. Trimming cost V 2 bases and J 5 bases, with 10 bases left between them. CDR1 is MNHNS, CDR2 SASEGT, per germline. The CDR3 protein is CASSEWGPNNEQFF. DNA for the CDR3: TGTGCCAGCAGTGAATGGGGTCCCAACAATGAGCAGTTCTTC.

This clonotype is deemed medium-sized (0.01 to 0.1%). The rearrangement joins TRBV20-1 to TRBJ1-2, with D unresolved. Looked up from germline, CDR1 is DFQATT and CDR2 is SNEGSKA (reference sequence). Trimming left V 4 bases short and J 3 bases short, with 12 bases between. CDR3 length equals 13 residues. The CDR3 spells CSATMEEYYGYTF. The CDR3 DNA reads as TGCAGTGCTACCATGGAGGAGTACTATGGCTACACCTTC.

In this sample, this clonotype turned up a few times. The chain employs TRBV21-1 and TRBJ2-7; the table assigns TRBD2, which was not confirmed against the DNA. TRBV21-1 is marked as a pseudogene. The CDR3 length is 14 residues. The CDR3 nucleotides are TGTGCCAGCAGCAAAGTGCTAGCGGGCTACGAGCAGTACGTC. Protein sequence: CASSKVLAGYEQYV.

This clonotype was counted at least ten times. This sequence joins TRBV18 and TRBJ1-1, with D hard to call. The CDR3 is 12 residues long. The germline V and J ends were trimmed by 1 base and 7 bases, with 7 bases remaining between them. Germline loops: CDR1 KGHSH, CDR2 LQKENI. The CDR3 region is CASSPLSGEAFF. DNA for the CDR3: TGTGCCAGCTCACCACTGTCCGGTGAAGCTTTCTTT.

This clonotype was counted ten times or more. The V gene is TRBV14, the J gene TRBJ2-1; possibly TRBD1 for D (6 bases). The length of the CDR3 is 16 residues. The germline gives CDR1 SGHDN, CDR2 FVKESK. V was trimmed by 6 bases and J by 0 bases, leaving 15 bases between them. The CDR3 DNA reads TGTGCCAGCAGTACAATGCCGGACAGCTCCTACAATGAGCAGTTCTTC. Translating gives CASSTMPDSSYNEQFF.

The CDR3 DNA sequence: TGTGCCAGCAGGACAAGGCCCGGGGAGCTGTTTTTT. It translates to CASRTRPGELFF. J is TRBJ2-2 and V is TRBV28, with unresolved D. The ends were cut back, 6 bases at V and 6 bases at J, with 8 bases in the middle. From germline, CDR1 is MDHEN and CDR2 SYDVKM. CDR3 length equals 12 residues.

Only a few counts were recorded for this clonotype. The genes are TRBV10-3 and TRBJ2-3, with D hard to call. Germline CDR1 ENHRY, CDR2 SYGVKD. The CDR3 runs to 13 residues. V lost 11 bases and J lost 4, with 16 bases in between. Here the CDR3 DNA reads TGTGCCGTAATGCCCAGTTCCGCAGATACGCAGTATTTT. This sequence encodes CAVMPSSADTQYF.

This chain uses TRBV4-3 with TRBJ2-6; D uncertain. The CDR3 contains 14 residues. V was trimmed by 2 bases and J by 4 bases, leaving 6 bases between them. Germline-derived CDR1 and CDR2 are LGHNA and YSLEER. The CDR3 nucleotides read TGCGCCAGCAGCCAATTTACCGGGGCCAACGTCCTGACTTTC. Its translation is CASSQFTGANVLTF.

The V call is TRBV7-2, the J call TRBJ1-1; D is ambiguous. V lost 5 bases, J lost 7 bases, and 23 bases lay in between. Germline V gives CDR1 SGHTA, CDR2 FQGNSA. This CDR3 region has 16 residues. For the CDR3, the DNA is TGTGCCAGCAGCATACGCCGGGAGGTCGATCGGGTTGAAGCTTTCTTT. Its protein product is CASSIRREVDRVEAFF. The full variable domain, in which reference TRBV7-2 and TRBJ1-1 provide the parts outside the CDR3, is GAGVSQSPSNKVTEKGKDVELRCDPISGHTALYWYRQSLGQGLEFLIYFQGNSAPDKSGLPSDRFSAERTGGSVSTLTIQRTQQEDSAVYLCASSIRREVDRVEAFFGQGTRLTVV.

In its sample, this clonotype was seen many times. The V and J genes are TRBV7-2 and TRBJ2-1, with 8 bases aligning to TRBD2. The CDR3 covers 15 residues. The V gene's germline CDR1 is SGHTA and CDR2 FQGNSA. V was pared by 3 bases and J by 7 bases, with 8 bases of the junction left unmatched. CDR3 sequence: CASSFAVAGSNEQFF. As DNA, the CDR3 is TGTGCCAGCAGCTTTGCGGTAGCGGGGTCTAATGAGCAGTTCTTC.

This clonotype was observed many times. V and J are TRBV5-5 and TRBJ1-2; 8 bases match TRBD1. The CDR3 covers 14 residues. CDR1 is SGHKS and CDR2 is YYEKEE in the germline V gene (reference sequence). Unmatched junction bases numbered 3, after V lost 1 base and J lost 4 bases. The CDR3 DNA reads TGTGCCAGCAGCTTGAGGACAGGGAGCTATGGCTACACCTTC. Translation gives CASSLRTGSYGYTF.

This clonotype occurred many times. The junction and the germline gene differ at one end; a read error may be behind it. CDR3 coding DNA: TGTGCCAGCAGGGAAGCGGGAGGGCCCTATATACAAGAGACCCAGTACTTC. Residues: CASREAGGPYIQETQYF. The chain recombines TRBV6-1 with TRBJ2-5; 10 nucleotides agree with TRBD2. Per germline, CDR1 MNHNS and CDR2 SASEGT. The length of the CDR3 is 17 residues.

This clonotype has ten or more counts. The chain uses TRBV5-1 and TRBJ2-3; D is uncertain. The germline V gene has CDR1 SGHRS and CDR2 YFSETQ. V dropped 4 bases and J dropped 2 bases, with 14 bases sitting between them. This CDR3 contains 15 residues. CDR3 coding DNA: TGCGCCAGCAGCCCCCGTGGGCTAGACACAGATACGCAGTATTTT. It yields the protein CASSPRGLDTDTQYF. Drawing the rest from reference TRBV5-1 and TRBJ2-3, the complete variable domain is KAGVTQTPRYLIKTRGQQVTLSCSPISGHRSVSWYQQTPGQGLQFLFEYFSETQRNKGNFPGRFSGRQFSNSRSEMNVSTLELGDSALYLCASSPRGLDTDTQYFGPGTRLTVL.

This clonotype was found many times. The genes are TRBV30 and TRBJ2-2; TRBD1 or TRBD2 may be the D gene (5 bases each). Germline V gene sequence: CDR1 GTSNPN, CDR2 SVGIG (reference sequence). Trimming took 0 bases from V and 5 from J, leaving 16 bases between them. This CDR3 comprises 16 residues. For the CDR3, the DNA is TGTGCCTGGAGTGTACTAGTGACAGCTCAGACCGGGGAGCTGTTTTTT. It yields the protein CAWSVLVTAQTGELFF.

The chain joins TRBV3-1 to TRBJ1-5; TRBD1 matches at 8 bases. Trimming cost V 1 base and J 3 bases; bases outside gene matches: 2. CDR1 is LGHDT, CDR2 YNNKEL, per germline (reference sequence). The CDR3 is made up of 15 amino acids. The CDR3 DNA reads as TGTGCCAGCAGCCAAGGGACAGGGTCCAATCAGCCCCAGCATTTT. Its translation is CASSQGTGSNQPQHF.

This clonotype was found many times. The rearrangement links TRBV6-1 to TRBJ2-7; no reliable D call. The V gene lost 4 bases and the J gene lost 5 bases, with 6 bases spanning the gap. The germline CDR1 and CDR2 sequences are MNHNS and SASEGT. CDR3 length equals 11 residues. CDR3 sequence (DNA): TGTGCCAGCAGTGCCAGCCACGAGCAGTACGTC. It yields the protein CASSASHEQYV.